The source of this T cell receptor (beta chain) is a study of T cells in Graves' hyperthyroidism and ophthalmopathy. Study-wide background: Peripheral blood was secured at the point of initial diagnosis, before any treatment.

The hyperthyroidism patients had all been newly diagnosed, and their disease duration was under 2 months. Their ages ranged from 18 to 65 years. Study observations and caveats: Ophthalmopathy was distinguished from stable hyperthyroidism by 13 V-J signatures.

Germline-derived CDR1 and CDR2 are MNHEY and SVGEGT. Trimming removed 5 bases from V and 2 bases from J, with 9 bases in between. CDR3 length: 13 residues. Template material for amplifying TCR beta CDR3 regions consisted of RNA transcripts. TCR CDR3 regions were first amplified by RT-PCR with HTBI primers. MiXCR was run by TCRdb on the multiplex PCR reads, yielding one entry per CDR3 protein. This table has approximately 200,000 distinct CDR3 sequences, around 20% appearing once. This clonotype was observed a handful of times. Antigen specificity is unknown. This TCR was sampled from a man aged 35-49 years with Graves' hyperthyroidism. This chain joins TRBV6-2 or TRBV6-3 and TRBJ1-1; D is ambiguous. The sample consisted of blood. CDR3 sequence: CASSRMSNTEAFF. Here the CDR3 DNA reads TGTGCCAGCAGTCGAATGTCTAACACTGAAGCTTTCTTT.